This record concerns one T cell receptor beta chain sequence. Its cognate antigen is unknown. Some clones are missing from TCRdb's copy, which holds only in-frame ones; the method was immunoSEQ multiplex PCR. The table has 120,000 to 150,000 clones, around 90% seen once; the top ten hold 1.1% to 1.5%. The CDR3 extends over 14 amino acids. Trimming at V came to 5 bases and at J to 7 bases, leaving 9 bases not matched to a gene. Germline lookup yields CDR1 SGHRS and CDR2 YFSETQ. This record belongs to a study of T cell responses to AZD1222 COVID-19 vaccine. At the level of the study: Pooled in the analysis were second doses at about 4 or about 12 weeks. Study-wide results and limits: At 160-218 and 743-854, vaccine-associated CD4 TCRs were dominant, and they spanned spike.

Sample: peripheral blood, taken on day 0 of AZD1222 vaccination. The rearrangement joins TRBV5-1 to TRBJ2-1; TRBD2 aligns across 7 bases. This TCR was sampled from an adult in good health. This chain's CDR3 is CASRPGLMENEQFF. In DNA form, the CDR3 reads TGCGCCAGCAGACCGGGACTAATGGAAAATGAGCAGTTCTTC.